This paragraph covers one TCR beta chain sequence. These data belong to a study of control samples from healthy donors and cancer patients. Assay: immunoSEQ multiplex PCR; the TCRdb copy retains only in-frame clones and omits some. The sample holds roughly 100,000 clones; about 83% are singletons and the top ten take over 10%. CDR3 length: 16 residues. Deletions cut 2 bases from V and 2 bases from J, with 13 bases between. From germline, CDR1 is SGHVS and CDR2 FQNEAQ. The rearrangement uses TRBV7-8 and TRBJ2-1, with D perhaps TRBD2 (6 bases). The receptor was isolated from a woman aged 45-60 years in good health. Sequences were obtained from blood. CDR3 DNA: TGTGCCAGCAGCTTAATAAGGGGCGGGGCCTACAATGAGCAGTTCTTC. Protein product: CASSLIRGGAYNEQFF. The entire variable domain, with the rest obtained from reference TRBV7-8 and TRBJ2-1, is as follows: GAGVSQSPRYKVAKRGQDVALRCDPISGHVSLFWYQQALGQGPEFLTYFQNEAQLDKSGLPSDRFFAERPEGSVSTLKIQRTQQEDSAVYLCASSLIRGGAYNEQFFGPGTRLTVL.